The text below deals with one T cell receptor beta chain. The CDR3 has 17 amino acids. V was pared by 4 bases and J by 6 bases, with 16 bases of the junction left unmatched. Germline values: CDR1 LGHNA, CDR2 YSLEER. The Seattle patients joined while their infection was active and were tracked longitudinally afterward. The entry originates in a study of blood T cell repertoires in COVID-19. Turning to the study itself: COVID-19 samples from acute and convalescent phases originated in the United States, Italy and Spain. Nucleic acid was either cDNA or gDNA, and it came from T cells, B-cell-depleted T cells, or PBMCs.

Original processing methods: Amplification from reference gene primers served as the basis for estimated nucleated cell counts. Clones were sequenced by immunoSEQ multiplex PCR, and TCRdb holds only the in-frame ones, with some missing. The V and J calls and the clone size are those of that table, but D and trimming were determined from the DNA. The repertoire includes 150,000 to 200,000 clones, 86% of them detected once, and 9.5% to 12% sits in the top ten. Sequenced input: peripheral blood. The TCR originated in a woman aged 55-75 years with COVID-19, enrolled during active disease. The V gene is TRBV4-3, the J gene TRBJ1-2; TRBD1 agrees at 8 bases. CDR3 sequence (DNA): TGCGCCAGCAGCCCTTCCCCTTGGGACAGGAACCGGGATGGCTACACCTTC. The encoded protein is CASSPSPWDRNRDGYTF.